This TCR beta chain was retrieved from a study of blood T cell repertoires in COVID-19. Turning to the study itself: From the United States, Italy and Spain came samples of acute and convalescent COVID-19. From T cells, B-cell-depleted T cells, or PBMCs came the material, which was cDNA or gDNA.

In the authors' methods: Estimation of nucleated cell counts was performed using reference gene primer amplification. Method: immunoSEQ multiplex PCR; TCRdb's copy keeps in-frame clones and lacks some. V and J calls and clone size come straight from that table; D and trimming were deduced from the DNA. Found here are around 63,000 clones, around 67% of them singletons; the top ten hold around 18%. Germline V gene data show CDR1 as MNHEY and CDR2 as SMNVEV (reference sequence). The J segment lost 5 bases and the V segment lost 5 bases, leaving 4 bases of the junction unmatched. This CDR3 has 14 residues.

The chain is built from TRBV27 and TRBJ1-5; the match to TRBD1 covers 9 bases. The sample was peripheral blood. The source is a woman between 50 and 59 years old with active or convalescent COVID-19. CDR3 nucleotide sequence: TGTGCCAGCAGTAAGGGACAGGGATATCAGCCCCAGCATTTT. Residues: CASSKGQGYQPQHF.